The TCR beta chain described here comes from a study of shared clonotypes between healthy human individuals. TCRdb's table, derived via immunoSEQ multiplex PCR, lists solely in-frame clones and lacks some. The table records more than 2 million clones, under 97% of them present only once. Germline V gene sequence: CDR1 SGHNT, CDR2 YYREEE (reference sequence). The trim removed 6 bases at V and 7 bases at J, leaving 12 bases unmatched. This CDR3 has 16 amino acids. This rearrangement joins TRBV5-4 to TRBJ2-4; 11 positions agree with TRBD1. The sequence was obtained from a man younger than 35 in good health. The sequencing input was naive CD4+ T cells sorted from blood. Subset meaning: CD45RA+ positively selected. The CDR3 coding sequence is TGTGCCAGCAACAATGGCGGACAGGGGGCAGGGAACATTCAGTACTTC. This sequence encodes CASNNGGQGAGNIQYF.